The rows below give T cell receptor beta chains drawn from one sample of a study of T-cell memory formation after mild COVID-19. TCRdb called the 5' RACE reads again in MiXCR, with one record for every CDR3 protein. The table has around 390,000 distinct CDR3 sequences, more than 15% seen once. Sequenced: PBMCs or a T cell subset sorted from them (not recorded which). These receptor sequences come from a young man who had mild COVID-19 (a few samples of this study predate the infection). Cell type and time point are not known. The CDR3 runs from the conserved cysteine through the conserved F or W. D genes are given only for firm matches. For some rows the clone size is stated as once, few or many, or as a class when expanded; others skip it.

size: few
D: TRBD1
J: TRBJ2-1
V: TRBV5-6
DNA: TGTGCCAGCAGCTTGGCCGGACAGGAGTTCTTC
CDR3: CASSLAGQEFF

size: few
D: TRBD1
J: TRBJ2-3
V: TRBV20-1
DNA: TGCAGTGCTAGCCGGGACAGTCATACAGATACGCAGTATTTT
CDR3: CSASRDSHTDTQYF

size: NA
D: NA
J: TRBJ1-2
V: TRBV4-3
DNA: TGCGCCAGCAGCCAAGTTGGGGCGGAAGAGAACTATGGCTACACCTTC
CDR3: CASSQVGAEENYGYTF

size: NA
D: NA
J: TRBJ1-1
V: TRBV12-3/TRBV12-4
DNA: TGTGCCAGCAGTCCCGATCATGGACAGAACACTGAAGCTTTCTTT
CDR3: CASSPDHGQNTEAFF

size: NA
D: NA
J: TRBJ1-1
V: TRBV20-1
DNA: TGCAGTGCTAGAGGAATGGGGCAGGGGAACACTGAAGCTTTCTTT
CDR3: CSARGMGQGNTEAFF

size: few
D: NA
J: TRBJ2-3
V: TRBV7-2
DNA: TGTGCCAGCAGAACGGACCCCACAGATACGCAGTATTTT
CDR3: CASRTDPTDTQYF

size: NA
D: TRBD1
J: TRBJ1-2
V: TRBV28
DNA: TGTGCCAGCAGAACTCAGGGGGCCGGCTATGGCTACACCTTC
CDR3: CASRTQGAGYGYTF

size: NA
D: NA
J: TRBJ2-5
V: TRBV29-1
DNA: TGCAGCGCCACGAGCCCCTGGGAGACCCAGTACTTC
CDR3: CSATSPWETQYF

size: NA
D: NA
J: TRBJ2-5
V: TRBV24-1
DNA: TGTGCCACCAGTGACCCGGCCTCTCGTGGGGGTGAGACCCAGTACTTC
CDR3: CATSDPASRGGETQYF

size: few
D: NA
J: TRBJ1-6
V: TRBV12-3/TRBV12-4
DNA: TGTGCCAGCAGTCTATTAAGGTCCGGGAGATATAATTCACCCCTCCACTTT
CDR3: CASSLLRSGRYNSPLHF

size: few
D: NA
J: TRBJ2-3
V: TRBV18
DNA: TGTGCCAGCTCACCACCGTGGGTTTTAAGCACAGATACGCAGTATTTT
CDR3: CASSPPWVLSTDTQYF

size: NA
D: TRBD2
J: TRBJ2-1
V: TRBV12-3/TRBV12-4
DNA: TGTGCCAGCAGTGAACTAGCGGGGGGGAACTATGAGCAGTTCTTC
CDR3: CASSELAGGNYEQFF

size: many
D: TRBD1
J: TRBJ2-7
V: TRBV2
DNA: TGTGCCAGTGAGGGGACAGCCTCCTACGAGCAGTACTTC
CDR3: CASEGTASYEQYF

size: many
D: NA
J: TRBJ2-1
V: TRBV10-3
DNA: TGTGCCATCAGTGATCCTCTTTCGGGTAATGAGCAGTTCTTC
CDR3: CAISDPLSGNEQFF

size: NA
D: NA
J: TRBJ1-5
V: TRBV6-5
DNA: TGTGCCAGCAGTTCCCTGGAAGGACTTAGCAATCAGCCCCAGCATTTT
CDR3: CASSSLEGLSNQPQHF

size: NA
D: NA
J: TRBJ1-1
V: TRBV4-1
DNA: TGCGCCAGCAGCCAACGCCCGGCTACGAACACTGAAGCTTTCTTT
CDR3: CASSQRPATNTEAFF

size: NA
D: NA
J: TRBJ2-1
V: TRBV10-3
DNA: TGTGCCATCAGTGAGTCAGCTGGCTACAATGAGCAGTTCTTC
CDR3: CAISESAGYNEQFF

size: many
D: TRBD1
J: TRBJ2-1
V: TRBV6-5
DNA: TGTGCCAGCAGTTATAGGGACAGGGGGCGGGCTGAGCAGTTCTTC
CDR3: CASSYRDRGRAEQFF

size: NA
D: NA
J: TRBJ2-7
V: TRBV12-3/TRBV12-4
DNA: TGTGCCAGCAGTTCCTGTCCATCCTGTACCGAGCAGTACTTC
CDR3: CASSSCPSCTEQYF

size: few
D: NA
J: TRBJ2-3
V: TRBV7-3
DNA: TGTGCCAGCAGTCTCGGAACTGGGCGGGATACGCAGTATTTT
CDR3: CASSLGTGRDTQYF

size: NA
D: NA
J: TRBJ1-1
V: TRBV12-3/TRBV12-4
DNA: TGTGCCAGCAGTTTAAATTTCAGGGCTGAAGCTTTCTTT
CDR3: CASSLNFRAEAFF

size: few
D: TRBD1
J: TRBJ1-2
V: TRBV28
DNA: TGTGCCAGCAGTTCGGCGGACAGGGCGGATGGCTACACCTTC
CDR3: CASSSADRADGYTF

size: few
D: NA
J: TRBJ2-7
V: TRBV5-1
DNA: TGCGCCAGCAGCTTGGCCGTTCTCGCCGAGCAGTACTTC
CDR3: CASSLAVLAEQYF

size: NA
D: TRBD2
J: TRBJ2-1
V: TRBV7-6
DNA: TGTGCCAGCAGCCGACTAGCGTCTGATGGGGAGCAGTTCTTC
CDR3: CASSRLASDGEQFF

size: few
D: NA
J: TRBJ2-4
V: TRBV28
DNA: TGTGCCAGCAGTGGGCGCGGCATTCAGTACTTC
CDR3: CASSGRGIQYF

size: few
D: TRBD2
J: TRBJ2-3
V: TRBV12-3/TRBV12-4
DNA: TGTGCCAGCAGCCGTAGAGCGGGGAGGGCCACAGATACGCAGTATTTT
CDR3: CASSRRAGRATDTQYF

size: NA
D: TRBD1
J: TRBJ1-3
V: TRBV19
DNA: TGTGCCAGTAGTATTCGGGAGTACAGGGGCGGAAACACCATATATTTT
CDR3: CASSIREYRGGNTIYF

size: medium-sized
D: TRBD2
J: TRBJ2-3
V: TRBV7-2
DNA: TGTGCCAGCAGCGTTGGACTAGCCCGCACAGATACGCAGTATTTT
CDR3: CASSVGLARTDTQYF

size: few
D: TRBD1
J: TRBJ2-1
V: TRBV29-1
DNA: TGCAGCGTTGGGGGACAGACCAATGAGCAGTTCTTC
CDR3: CSVGGQTNEQFF

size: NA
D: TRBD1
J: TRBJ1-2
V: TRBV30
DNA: TGTGCCTGGAGTGTCCAGGGGGTAATCTATGGCTACACCTTC
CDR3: CAWSVQGVIYGYTF

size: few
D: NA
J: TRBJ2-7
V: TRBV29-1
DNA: TGCAGCGTTAAGTTCCCCGGGGCCTACGAGCAGTACTTC
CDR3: CSVKFPGAYEQYF

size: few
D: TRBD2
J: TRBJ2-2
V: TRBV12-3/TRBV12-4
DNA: TGTGCCAGCAGTTCCAGGGGACTAGCGGCAACCGGGGAGCTGTTTTTT
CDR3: CASSSRGLAATGELFF

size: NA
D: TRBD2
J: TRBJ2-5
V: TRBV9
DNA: TGTGCCAGCACCCCCGGAGGGCGGGAGGCGACCCAGTACTTC
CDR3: CASTPGGREATQYF

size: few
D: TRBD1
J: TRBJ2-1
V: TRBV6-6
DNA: TGTGCCAGCAGCCACCGGACAGGGATAAATGAGCAGTTCTTC
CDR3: CASSHRTGINEQFF

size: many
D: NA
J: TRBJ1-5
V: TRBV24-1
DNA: TGTGCCACCAGGATGACTTTGAAAGGTTTCGGGGCGTGTAGCAATCAGCCCCAGCATTTT
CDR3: CATRMTLKGFGACSNQPQHF

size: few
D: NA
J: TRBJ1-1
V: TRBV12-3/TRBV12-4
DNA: TGTGCCAGCAGTTCACAGGGTCTCACTGAAGCTTTCTTT
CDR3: CASSSQGLTEAFF

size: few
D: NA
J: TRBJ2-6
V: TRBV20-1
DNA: TGCAGTGCTAGAGATTCAGGAACCTCTGGGGCCAACGTCCTGACTTTC
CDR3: CSARDSGTSGANVLTF

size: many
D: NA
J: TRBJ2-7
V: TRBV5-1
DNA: TGTGCCAGCAGCTTAGGACCCAGCTCCTACGAGCAGTACTTC
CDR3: CASSLGPSSYEQYF

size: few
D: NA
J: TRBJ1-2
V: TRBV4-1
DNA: TGCGCCAGCAGCCAATTGCCCGGGACAATCTATTGGGATGGCTACACCTTC
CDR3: CASSQLPGTIYWDGYTF

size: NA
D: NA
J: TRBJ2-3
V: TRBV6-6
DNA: TGTGCCAGCAGTTTCTCCCCACGTGGAGATACGCAGTATTTT
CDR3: CASSFSPRGDTQYF

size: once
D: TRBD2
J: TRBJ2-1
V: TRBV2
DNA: TGTGCCAGCAATCTAGCGGGGACGGGCAATGAGCAGTTCTTC
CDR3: CASNLAGTGNEQFF

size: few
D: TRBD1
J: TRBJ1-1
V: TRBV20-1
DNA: TGCAGTGCTAGAGACCCGGGACAGGGTCGATTAGAAGCTTTCTTT
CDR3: CSARDPGQGRLEAFF

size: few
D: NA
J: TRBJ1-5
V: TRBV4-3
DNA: TGCGCCAGCAGCCAAGACAGGGGAATCAATCAGCCCCAGCATTTT
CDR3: CASSQDRGINQPQHF

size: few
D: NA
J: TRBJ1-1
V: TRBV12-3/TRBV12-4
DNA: TGTGCCAGCAGTCCATTCAGGGTAGAGGGTGAAGCTTTCTTT
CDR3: CASSPFRVEGEAFF

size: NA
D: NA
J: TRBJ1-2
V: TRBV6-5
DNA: TGTGCCAGCAGTGAATGGGCCGGGTTCGGGTATGGCTACACCTTC
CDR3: CASSEWAGFGYGYTF

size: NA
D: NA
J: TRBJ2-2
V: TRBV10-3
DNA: TGTGCCATCGGGGCCGGGACCACGAACACCGGGGAGCTGTTTTTT
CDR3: CAIGAGTTNTGELFF

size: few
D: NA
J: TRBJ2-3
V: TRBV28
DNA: TGTGCCAGCAGTTCCCCGGGAAGGGAGACAGATACGCAGTATTTT
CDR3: CASSSPGRETDTQYF

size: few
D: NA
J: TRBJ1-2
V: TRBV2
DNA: TGTGCCAGCAGGTCCGACAGTTTTATGGGCTACACCTTC
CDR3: CASRSDSFMGYTF

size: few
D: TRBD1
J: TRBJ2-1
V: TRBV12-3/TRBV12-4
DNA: TGTGCCAGCAGCGTCGACAGGGGAGTTCGGTGGAATGAGCAGTTCTTC
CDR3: CASSVDRGVRWNEQFF

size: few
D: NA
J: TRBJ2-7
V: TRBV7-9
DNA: TGTGCCTGTTCCGTCTCCCTGGACGAGCAGTACTTC
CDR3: CACSVSLDEQYF

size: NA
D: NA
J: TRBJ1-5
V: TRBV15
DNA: TGTGCCACCAGCAGAGATCGACCAGGCCAGCCCCAGCATTTT
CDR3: CATSRDRPGQPQHF

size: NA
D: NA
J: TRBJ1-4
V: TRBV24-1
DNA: TGTGCCACCAGTGAGGGTGAAAAACTGTTTTTT
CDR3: CATSEGEKLFF

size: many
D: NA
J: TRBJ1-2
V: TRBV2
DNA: TGTGCCAGCACGGAGAGGGGTGGAGACGGCTACACCTTC
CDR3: CASTERGGDGYTF

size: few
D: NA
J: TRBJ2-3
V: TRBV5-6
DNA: TGTGCCAGCAGCCAGGGGGGGATAGATACGCAGTATTTT
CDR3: CASSQGGIDTQYF

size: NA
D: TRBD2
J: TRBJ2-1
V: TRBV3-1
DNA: TGTGCCAGCAGCCAAGGGGGGGGACTAGCAGCTGAGCAGTTCTTC
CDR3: CASSQGGGLAAEQFF

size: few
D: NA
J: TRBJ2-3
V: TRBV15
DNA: TGTGCCACCAGTTTGGGGCGCGGCACAGATACGCAGTATTTT
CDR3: CATSLGRGTDTQYF

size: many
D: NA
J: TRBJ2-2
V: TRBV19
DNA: TGTGCCAGCCCCGGGGACACCGGGGAGCTGTTTTTT
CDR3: CASPGDTGELFF

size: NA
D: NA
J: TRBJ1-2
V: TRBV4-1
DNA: TGCGCCAGCAGCCAGAGTTTCAAGGGCAACTATGGCTACACCTTC
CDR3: CASSQSFKGNYGYTF

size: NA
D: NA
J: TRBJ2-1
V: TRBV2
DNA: TGTGCCAGCAGCCGGGATCAGCTCGTGGGTGAGCAGTTCTTC
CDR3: CASSRDQLVGEQFF

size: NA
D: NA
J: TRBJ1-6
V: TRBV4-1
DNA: TGCGCCAGCAGCCAAGATGGGCGGGGAAATTCACCCCTCCACTTT
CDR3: CASSQDGRGNSPLHF